The 18 T cell receptor beta chains below come from one sample, sequenced in a study of T-cell reconstitution after alpha-beta-depleted transplantation in children. Unique molecular identifiers were incorporated when the TCRbeta library was constructed. TCRdb re-analysed the PCR reads in MiXCR, keeping a single row per CDR3 protein. This repertoire shows 610,000 or so distinct CDR3 sequences, roughly a quarter found once; its top ten account for 30% to 40%. The sequences come from PBMCs, collected before TCRalphabeta/CD19-depleted stem cell transplant. The receptors stem from a boy younger than two with Wiskott-Aldrich syndrome, due to receive a stem cell transplant.

The V and J genes are TRBV29-1 and TRBJ2-5; unclear D gene. Germline V gene lookup returns CDR1 SQVTM and CDR2 ANQGSEA. The CDR3 runs 11 residues. V shed 7 bases and J shed 2 bases, with 8 bases lying between them. CDR3 protein: CSARLQETQYF. The CDR3 DNA is TGCAGCGCCCGACTTCAAGAGACCCAGTACTTC. Using reference TRBV29-1 and TRBJ2-5 for the parts outside the CDR3, the full variable domain is SAVISQKPSRDICQRGTSLTIQCQVDSQVTMMFWYRQQPGQSLTLIATANQGSEATYESGFVIDKFPISRPNLTFSTLTVSNMSPEDSSIYLCSARLQETQYFGPGTRLLVL.

This clonotype came up a few times. The chain uses TRBV7-2 and TRBJ2-7; D is ambiguous. V lost 4 bases and J lost 2, with 15 bases in between. CDR1 and CDR2 from the germline V gene are SGHTA and FQGNSA. The CDR3 contains 15 residues. The CDR3 spells CASSSFPGYPYEQYF. CDR3 in DNA: TGTGCCAGCAGCTCCTTTCCGGGTTACCCCTACGAGCAGTACTTC.

The chain couples TRBV10-3 to TRBJ2-3; tentatively, D is TRBD2 (6 bases). Germline CDR1 reads ENHRY; CDR2 reads SYGVKD. The CDR3 covers 13 residues. The V end lost 10 bases, the J end lost 4 bases, and 15 bases lay between the germline ends. CDR3 residues: CANRDLDSDTQYF. In DNA, the CDR3 is TGTGCCAACCGGGACTTGGACTCAGATACGCAGTATTTT.

This clonotype was seen a few times. The chain is built from TRBV5-1 and TRBJ2-3; 7 bases map to TRBD1. Germline V gene sequence: CDR1 SGHRS, CDR2 YFSETQ. The V segment lost 2 bases and the J segment 4 bases; nucleotides outside the gene matches: 7. The CDR3 consists of 15 residues. The CDR3 loop reads CASSLPGQISDTQYF. In nucleotides, the CDR3 is TGCGCCAGCAGCTTACCGGGACAGATATCAGATACGCAGTATTTT.

This clonotype was seen only a few times. The rearrangement joins TRBV27 to TRBJ2-5; D gene uncertain. V lost 7 bases and J 5 bases, leaving 14 bases between the germline ends. The CDR3 runs 13 residues. The germline gives CDR1 MNHEY, CDR2 SMNVEV (reference sequence). Here the CDR3 reads CASTPRRGETQYF. Written as DNA, the CDR3 is TGTGCCAGCACCCCACGTCGTGGGGAGACCCAGTACTTC.

This clonotype has a handful of counts. This rearrangement joins TRBV10-3 to TRBJ2-7; TRBD2 aligns across 9 bases. This CDR3 region has 16 residues. From germline, CDR1 is ENHRY and CDR2 SYGVKD. The V and J ends lost 2 bases and 1 base, in that order; junction bases with no gene match: 6. The CDR3 nucleotides read TGTGCCATCAGTGAGGTTGGCCTAGCGGGGTCCTACGAGCAGTACTTC. It codes for CAISEVGLAGSYEQYF.

The CDR3 DNA reads TGTGCCAGCAGTGGACAGGGTCACTATGGCTACACCTTC. It specifies CASSGQGHYGYTF. V usage is TRBV27 and J usage is TRBJ1-2, with 8 nucleotides matching TRBD1. The CDR3 consists of 13 residues. The V and J ends lost 5 bases and 3 bases, in that order; junction bases with no gene match: 2. Germline V gives CDR1 MNHEY, CDR2 SMNVEV (reference sequence).

This clonotype was seen a handful of times. The rearrangement uses TRBV24-1 and TRBJ2-5, with D maybe TRBD2 (6 bases). Deletions cut 4 bases from V and 2 bases from J, with 16 bases between. The CDR3 has 16 residues. The germline V gene encodes CDR1 KGHDR and CDR2 SFDVKD. The CDR3 nucleotides are TGTGCCACCAGTGACGGGGACTTTCCCACACAAGAGACCCAGTACTTC. This codes for CATSDGDFPTQETQYF.

As DNA, the CDR3 is TGTGCCAGCACCCGGGAAAGCTCCTACAATGAGCAGTTCTTC. Amino acids: CASTRESSYNEQFF. The J gene is TRBJ2-1, the V gene TRBV3-1, with D perhaps TRBD2 (5 bases). This CDR3 has 14 residues. V lost 7 bases and J 0 bases, leaving 10 bases between the germline ends. CDR1 is LGHDT and CDR2 is YNNKEL in the germline V gene (reference sequence).

Many counts were recorded for this clonotype. The chain carries TRBV2 and TRBJ2-3, with a weak D call TRBD1 (5 bases). This CDR3 is built from 14 residues. V was cut by 4 bases and J by 4 bases, with 12 bases left in between. The V gene's germline CDR1 is SNHLY and CDR2 FYNNEI. The chain's CDR3 is CASSGTSYPDTQYF. The DNA for the CDR3 is TGTGCCAGCAGTGGGACATCCTACCCAGATACGCAGTATTTT.

The V and J genes are TRBV3-1 and TRBJ1-2; D remains ambiguous. V lost 1 base and J lost 3, with 9 bases in between. This CDR3 is built from 14 residues. Germline assignment: CDR1 LGHDT and CDR2 YNNKEL (reference sequence). CDR3 coding DNA: TGTGCCAGCAGCCAAGGACCGCGGGACTATGGCTACACCTTC. Its translation: CASSQGPRDYGYTF.

This chain joins TRBV20-1 and TRBJ2-1; D is possibly TRBD1 (6 bases). Germline assignment: CDR1 DFQATT and CDR2 SNEGSKA (reference sequence). CDR3 length equals 11 residues. Trimming took 4 bases from V and 7 from J, leaving 8 bases between them. The CDR3 bases are TGCAGTGCTACCCAGGGGAATGAGCAGTTCTTC. Translation: CSATQGNEQFF.

The chain joins TRBV10-3 to TRBJ1-1, with D tentatively TRBD1 (5 bases). The V gene lost 5 bases and the J gene lost 1 base, with 8 bases spanning the gap. The CDR3 length is 13 residues. Germline V gene data show CDR1 as ENHRY and CDR2 as SYGVKD. CDR3 nucleotides: TGTGCCATCAGTCGGGACTGGAACACTGAAGCTTTCTTT. As protein: CAISRDWNTEAFF.

The rearrangement joins TRBV28 to TRBJ1-5; D ambiguous. Germline CDR1 is MDHEN and CDR2 is SYDVKM. V shed 1 base and J shed 4 bases, with 8 bases lying between them. The CDR3 totals 14 residues. The CDR3 bases are TGTGCCAGCAGTTTATCGTTGGGAAATCAGCCCCAGCATTTT. The encoded protein is CASSLSLGNQPQHF.

This chain links TRBV11-3 with TRBJ2-3; 8 bases are shared with TRBD1. J lost 4 bases, V lost 4 bases, and 4 bases had no gene match. There are 14 residues in the CDR3. CDR1 is SGHNT and CDR2 is YENEEA in the germline V gene. The CDR3 DNA reads TGTGCCAGCAGCTCTGGACAGGGTGCAGATACGCAGTATTTT. It encodes CASSSGQGADTQYF.

This clonotype was found a few times. The chain recombines TRBV6-1 with TRBJ2-1, with no clear D. The germline CDR1 and CDR2 sequences are MNHNS and SASEGT. This CDR3 has 14 amino acids. V lost 11 bases, J lost 7 bases, and 21 bases lay in between. The CDR3 is CASTSFGPWNEQFF. CDR3 in DNA: TGTGCCTCAACCTCCTTCGGACCTTGGAATGAGCAGTTCTTC.

Many counts were recorded for this clonotype. The V gene is TRBV5-1, the J gene TRBJ2-1; D possibly matches TRBD1 or TRBD2 (5 bases each). Germline V gives CDR1 SGHRS, CDR2 YFSETQ. The length of the CDR3 is 17 residues. V dropped 1 base and J dropped 0 bases, with 14 bases sitting between them. Here the CDR3 reads CASSLFGAPSSYNEQFF. The CDR3 coding sequence is TGCGCCAGCAGCTTGTTCGGGGCCCCCAGCTCCTACAATGAGCAGTTCTTC.

This clonotype appeared a few times. The chain joins TRBV7-8 to TRBJ2-7, with 8 bases identical to TRBD2. From germline, CDR1 is SGHVS and CDR2 FQNEAQ. The CDR3 extends over 12 amino acids. The ends lost 6 bases at V and 2 bases at J; junction bases unmatched: 0. The CDR3: CASRGLAYEQYF. DNA of the CDR3: TGTGCCAGCAGGGGACTAGCCTACGAGCAGTACTTC. Based on the CDR3 plus reference TRBV7-8 and TRBJ2-7, the full variable domain is GAGVSQSPRYKVAKRGQDVALRCDPISGHVSLFWYQQALGQGPEFLTYFQNEAQLDKSGLPSDRFFAERPEGSVSTLKIQRTQQEDSAVYLCASRGLAYEQYFGPGTRLTVT.